Each of the 6 T cell receptor beta chains below was sequenced from the same sample in a study of blood T cell repertoires in COVID-19. TCRdb keeps only in-frame clones here, not all; method: immunoSEQ multiplex PCR. This sample has 45,000 to 65,000 clones, with about three quarters found just once. What was sequenced was peripheral blood. These receptors all stem from a man in his sixties or seventies with active or convalescent COVID-19.

V is TRBV24-1 and J is TRBJ1-2, with a tentative D call TRBD1 (6 bases). The V and J ends lost 7 bases and 5 bases respectively, with 16 bases between them. Germline CDR1 reads KGHDR; CDR2 reads SFDVKD. The CDR3 consists of 14 residues. The CDR3, as DNA: TGTGCCACCAGAGACCGGGACACCCTTTATGGCTACACCTTC. This codes for CATRDRDTLYGYTF.

V is TRBV7-2 and J is TRBJ1-6, with TRBD1 identical over 7 bases. The V and J ends lost 0 bases and 8 bases, in that order; junction bases with no gene match: 10. Germline V gene sequence: CDR1 SGHTA, CDR2 FQGNSA. This CDR3 has 17 amino acids. Here the CDR3 reads CASSLAFRGQPYSPLHF. CDR3 nucleotides: TGTGCCAGCAGCTTAGCGTTTAGGGGGCAGCCATATTCACCCCTCCACTTT.

The chain joins TRBV13 to TRBJ2-3; no definite D call. The CDR3 loop spans 12 amino acids. Trimming shortened V by 5 bases and J by 4 bases, and 7 bases separated the two germline ends. In germline, CDR1 is PRHDT, CDR2 FYEKMQ (reference sequence). CDR3 sequence: CASSLPPDTQYF. CDR3 sequence (DNA): TGTGCCAGCAGCCTCCCCCCAGATACGCAGTATTTT.

V and J are TRBV7-2 and TRBJ2-7, with D perhaps TRBD2 (7 bases). Between the trimmed V and J ends, which lost 2 bases and 3 bases, there was a span of 14 bases. CDR1 is SGHTA and CDR2 is FQGNSA in the germline V gene. This CDR3 comprises 15 residues. The CDR3 sequence is CASSLRGGGHYEQYF. CDR3 DNA: TGTGCCAGCAGCTTAAGGGGCGGGGGCCACTACGAGCAGTACTTC.

CDR3 region: CASRPGHQNTEAFF. The CDR3 bases are TGTGCCAGTAGACCAGGGCACCAGAACACTGAAGCTTTCTTT. The chain is built from TRBV19 and TRBJ1-1, with a possible D match to TRBD1 (5 bases). The CDR3 totals 14 residues. The germline gives CDR1 LNHDA, CDR2 SQIVND (reference sequence). Trimming cost V 6 bases and J 1 base, with 12 bases left between them. Variable domain in full (rest from reference TRBV19 and TRBJ1-1): DGGITQSPKYLFRKEGQNVTLSCEQNLNHDAMYWYRQDPGQGLRLIYYSQIVNDFQKGDIAEGYSVSREKKESFPLTVTSAQKNPTAFYLCASRPGHQNTEAFFGQGTRLTVV.

This chain uses TRBV7-3 with TRBJ1-1, with D hard to call. Deletions cut 4 bases from V and 2 bases from J, with 5 bases between. The CDR3 loop spans 12 amino acids. CDR1 is SGHTA and CDR2 is FQGTGA in the germline V gene. Written as DNA, the CDR3 is TGTGCCAGCAGCTCTTCTAACACTGAAGCTTTCTTT. It yields the protein CASSSSNTEAFF.